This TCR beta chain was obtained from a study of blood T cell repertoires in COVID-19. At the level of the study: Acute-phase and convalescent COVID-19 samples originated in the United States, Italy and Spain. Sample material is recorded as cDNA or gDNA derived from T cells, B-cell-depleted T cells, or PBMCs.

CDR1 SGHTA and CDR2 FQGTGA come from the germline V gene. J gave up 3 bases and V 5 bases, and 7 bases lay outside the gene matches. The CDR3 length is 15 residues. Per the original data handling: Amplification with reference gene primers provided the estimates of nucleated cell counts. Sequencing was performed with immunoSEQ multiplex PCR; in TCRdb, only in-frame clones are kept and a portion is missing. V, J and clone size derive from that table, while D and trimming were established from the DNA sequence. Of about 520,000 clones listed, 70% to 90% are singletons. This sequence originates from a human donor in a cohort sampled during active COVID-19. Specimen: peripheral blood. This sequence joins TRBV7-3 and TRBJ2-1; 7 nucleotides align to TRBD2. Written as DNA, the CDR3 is TGTGCCAGCAGCCCAGAAGCGGGGCTCTACAATGAGCAGTTCTTC. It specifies CASSPEAGLYNEQFF.